The text below deals with one T cell receptor beta chain. In this sample, this clonotype turned up many times. Its binding antigen is unknown. Base qualities are not at hand, and no much larger clone is one base apart. This sample stems from a study of early T cells in non-severe SARS-CoV-2 infection (dated by TCRdb to the early 2020s). Context from the whole study: Because TCR sequencing was done on bulk RNA from unsorted whole blood, the alpha and beta chains could not be paired.

A case-control design nested within a healthcare worker cohort in London, UK, was used, with weekly nasopharyngeal swab PCR tests and blood sampling performed. Between 23 and 31 March 2020, the week of the UK lockdown, healthcare workers were enrolled and then followed up weekly for as long as 16 weeks. V lost 7 bases and J lost 2 bases; the stretch between them is 9 bases long. From its cysteine to its phenylalanine, the CDR3 spans 13 amino acids. Of all the DNA, just the CDR3 is kept, 39 bases in frame from base 1. Library generation was performed with 5' RACE. TCRdb records NextSeq 500 as the sequencer. Unique molecular identifiers were attached to individual cDNA molecules in the TCR library protocol so that sequencing error and PCR bias could be corrected. Both TCR alpha and beta chains were sequenced, and tight co-correlation was observed between alpha and beta sequence abundances in each sample. Per the original workflow: Decombinator V4 was used to perform V gene, J gene and CDR3 annotation of TCR sequences. TCRs were defined as expanded if a significant change between any two time points was detected under a Poisson model with p below 0.0001. Abundances of TCRs were expressed as counts per million after normalisation to the total number of TCRs sequenced in each sample. MAIT TCRs were defined by TRAV1-2 paired with TRAJ12, TRAJ20 or TRAJ33, and iNKT TCRs by TRAV10 paired with TRAJ18. VDJdb, accessed 1 November 2021, was searched for CMV, EBV and SARS-CoV-2 annotated TCRs, excluding TCRs annotated for multiple antigens. In-frame beta chains were kept once TCRdb had trimmed the public reads at Q25 with fastp and called clones with MiXCR. Rows matching on CDR3 protein sequence are summarized as one entry with the most common DNA and genes. None of the V and J calls come from the authors' own analysis; TCRdb made them. In this sample the table shows about 50,000 distinct CDR3 sequences, about a tenth of which occur a single time. Approximately 5.4% of the sample is in the top ten clones.

Summary of the overall study and its limitations: VDJdb matching was skewed toward anti-spike CD8 responses and likely underestimated virus-specific expansions by missing private and CD4 specificities.

This clonotype was obtained from an adult who was a healthcare worker with PCR-confirmed SARS-CoV-2 infection or an uninfected control (not recorded which). The V gene is TRBV12-3 or TRBV12-4 and the J gene is TRBJ1-3, with the D gene too uncertain to name. The specimen was whole blood, collected at baseline. DNA sequence: TGTGCCAGCACCGCTTCTGCTGGAAACACCATATATTTT. It specifies CASTASAGNTIYF.